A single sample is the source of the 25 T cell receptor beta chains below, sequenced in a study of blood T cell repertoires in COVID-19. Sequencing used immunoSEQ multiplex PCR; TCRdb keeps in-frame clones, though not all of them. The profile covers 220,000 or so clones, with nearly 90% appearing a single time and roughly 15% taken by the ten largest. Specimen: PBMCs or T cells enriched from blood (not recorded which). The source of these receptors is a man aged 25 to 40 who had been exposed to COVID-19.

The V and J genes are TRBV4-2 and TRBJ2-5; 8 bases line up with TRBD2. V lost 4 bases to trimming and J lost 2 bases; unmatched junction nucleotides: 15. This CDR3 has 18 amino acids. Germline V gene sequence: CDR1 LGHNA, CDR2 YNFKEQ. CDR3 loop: CASSPSAGGGVGQETQYF. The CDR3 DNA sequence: TGTGCCAGCAGCCCCTCGGCGGGGGGTGGGGTGGGGCAAGAGACCCAGTACTTC.

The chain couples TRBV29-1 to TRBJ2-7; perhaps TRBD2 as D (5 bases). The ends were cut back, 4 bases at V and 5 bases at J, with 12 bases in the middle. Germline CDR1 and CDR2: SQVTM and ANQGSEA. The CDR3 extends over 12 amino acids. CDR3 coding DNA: TGCAGCGTTGGAGGAGGTCGAGACGAGCAGTACTTC. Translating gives CSVGGGRDEQYF.

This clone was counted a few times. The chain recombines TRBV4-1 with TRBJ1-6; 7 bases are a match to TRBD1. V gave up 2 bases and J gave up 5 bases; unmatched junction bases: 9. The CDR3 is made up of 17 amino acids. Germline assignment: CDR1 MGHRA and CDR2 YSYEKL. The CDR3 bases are TGCGCCAGCAGCCAACCCGACAGGGAGCGAGATAATTCACCCCTCCACTTT. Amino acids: CASSQPDRERDNSPLHF.

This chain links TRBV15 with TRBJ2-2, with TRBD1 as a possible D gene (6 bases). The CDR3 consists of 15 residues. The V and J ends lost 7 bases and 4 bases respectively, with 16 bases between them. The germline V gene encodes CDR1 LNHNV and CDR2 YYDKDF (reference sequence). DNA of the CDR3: TGTGCCACCACGGCCAGGGGCAGCGGCACCGGGGAGCTGTTTTTT. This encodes CATTARGSGTGELFF.

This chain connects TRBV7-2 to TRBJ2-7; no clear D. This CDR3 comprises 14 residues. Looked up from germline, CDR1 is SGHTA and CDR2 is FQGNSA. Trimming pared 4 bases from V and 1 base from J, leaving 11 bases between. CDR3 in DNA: TGTGCCAGCAGCTCTGGGCGCGCTTCCTACGAGCAGTACTTC. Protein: CASSSGRASYEQYF.

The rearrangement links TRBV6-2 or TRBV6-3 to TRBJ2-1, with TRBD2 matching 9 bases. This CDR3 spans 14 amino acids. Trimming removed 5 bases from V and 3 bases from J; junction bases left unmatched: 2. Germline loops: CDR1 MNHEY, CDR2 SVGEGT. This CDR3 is CASSAGGYYNEQFF. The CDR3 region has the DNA TGTGCCAGCAGTGCGGGGGGGTACTACAATGAGCAGTTCTTC.

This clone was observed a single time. Here the CDR3 DNA reads TGTGCCAGTAGTACCCCCCTAGCGGGGGTGTTCGTAAACATTCAGTACTTC. Translating gives CASSTPLAGVFVNIQYF. The rearrangement links TRBV19 to TRBJ2-4; 10 bases map to TRBD2. The CDR3 runs to 17 residues. Germline CDR1 is LNHDA and CDR2 is SQIVND (reference sequence). The V gene end was trimmed by 4 bases and the J gene end by 6 bases; junction bases not matched to a gene: 12.

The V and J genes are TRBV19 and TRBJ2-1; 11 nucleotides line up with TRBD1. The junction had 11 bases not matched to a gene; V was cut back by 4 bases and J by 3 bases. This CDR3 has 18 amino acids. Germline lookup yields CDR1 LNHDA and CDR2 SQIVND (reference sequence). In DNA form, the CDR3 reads TGTGCCAGTAGTACGTTCCAGGGACAGGGGGGTTACTACAATGAGCAGTTCTTC. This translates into CASSTFQGQGGYYNEQFF. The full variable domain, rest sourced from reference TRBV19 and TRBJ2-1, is DGGITQSPKYLFRKEGQNVTLSCEQNLNHDAMYWYRQDPGQGLRLIYYSQIVNDFQKGDIAEGYSVSREKKESFPLTVTSAQKNPTAFYLCASSTFQGQGGYYNEQFFGPGTRLTVL.

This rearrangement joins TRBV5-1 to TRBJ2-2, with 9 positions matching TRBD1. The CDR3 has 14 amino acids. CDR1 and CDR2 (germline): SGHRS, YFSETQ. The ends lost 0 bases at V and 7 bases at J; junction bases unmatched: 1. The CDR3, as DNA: TGCGCCAGCAGCTTGGGGACAGGGGTCGGGGAGCTGTTTTTT. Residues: CASSLGTGVGELFF.

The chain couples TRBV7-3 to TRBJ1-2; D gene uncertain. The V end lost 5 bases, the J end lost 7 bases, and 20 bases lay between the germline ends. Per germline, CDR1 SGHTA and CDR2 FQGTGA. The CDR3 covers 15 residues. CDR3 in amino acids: CASSRNPGRVGGYTF. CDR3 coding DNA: TGTGCCAGCAGCCGAAACCCCGGGAGGGTAGGTGGCTACACCTTC.

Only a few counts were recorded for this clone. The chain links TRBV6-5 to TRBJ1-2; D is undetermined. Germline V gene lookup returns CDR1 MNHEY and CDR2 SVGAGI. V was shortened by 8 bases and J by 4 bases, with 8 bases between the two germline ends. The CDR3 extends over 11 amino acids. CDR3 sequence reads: CASGAFYGYTF. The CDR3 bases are TGTGCCAGCGGAGCCTTCTATGGCTACACCTTC.

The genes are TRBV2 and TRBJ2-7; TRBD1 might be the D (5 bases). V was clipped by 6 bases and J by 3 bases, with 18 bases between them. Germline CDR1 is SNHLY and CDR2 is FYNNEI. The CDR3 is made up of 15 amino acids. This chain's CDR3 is CASSQTSRADYEQYF. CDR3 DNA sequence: TGTGCCAGCAGCCAAACGAGCAGGGCGGACTACGAGCAGTACTTC.

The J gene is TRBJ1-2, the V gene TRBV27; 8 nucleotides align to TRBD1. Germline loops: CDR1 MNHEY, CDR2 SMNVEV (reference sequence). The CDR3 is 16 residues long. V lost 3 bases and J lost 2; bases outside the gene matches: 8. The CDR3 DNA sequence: TGTGCCAGCAGTTTGGTCGGCAGGGGGCTCAACTATGGCTACACCTTC. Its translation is CASSLVGRGLNYGYTF.

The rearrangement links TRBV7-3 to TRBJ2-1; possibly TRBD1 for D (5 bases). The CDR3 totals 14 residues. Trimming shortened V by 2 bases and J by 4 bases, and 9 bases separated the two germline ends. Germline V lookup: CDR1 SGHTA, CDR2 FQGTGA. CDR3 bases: TGTGCCAGCAGCTTAGGGGCTACTTACAATGAGCAGTTCTTC. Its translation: CASSLGATYNEQFF. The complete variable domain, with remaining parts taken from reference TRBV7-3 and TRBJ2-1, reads GAGVSQTPSNKVTEKGKYVELRCDPISGHTALYWYRQSLGQGPEFLIYFQGTGAADDSGLPNDRFFAVRPEGSVSTLKIQRTERGDSAVYLCASSLGATYNEQFFGPGTRLTVL.

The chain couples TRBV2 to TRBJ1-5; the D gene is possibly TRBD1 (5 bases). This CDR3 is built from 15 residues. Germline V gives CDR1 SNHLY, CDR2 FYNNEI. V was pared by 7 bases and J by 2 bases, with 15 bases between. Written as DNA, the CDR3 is TGTGCCAGCACCCAACGGGGGGTTGGCAATCAGCCCCAGCATTTT. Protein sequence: CASTQRGVGNQPQHF.

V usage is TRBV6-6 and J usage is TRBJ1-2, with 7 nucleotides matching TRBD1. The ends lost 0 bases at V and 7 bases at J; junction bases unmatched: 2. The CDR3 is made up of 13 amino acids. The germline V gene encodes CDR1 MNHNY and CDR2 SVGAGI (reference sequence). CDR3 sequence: CASSYSGQAGYTF. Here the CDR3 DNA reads TGTGCCAGCAGTTACTCAGGACAGGCTGGCTACACCTTC.

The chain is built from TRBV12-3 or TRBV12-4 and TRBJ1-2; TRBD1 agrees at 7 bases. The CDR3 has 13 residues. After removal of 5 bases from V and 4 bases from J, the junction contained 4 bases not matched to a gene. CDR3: CASSPQGFYGYTF. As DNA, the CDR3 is TGTGCCAGCAGTCCACAGGGGTTCTATGGCTACACCTTC.

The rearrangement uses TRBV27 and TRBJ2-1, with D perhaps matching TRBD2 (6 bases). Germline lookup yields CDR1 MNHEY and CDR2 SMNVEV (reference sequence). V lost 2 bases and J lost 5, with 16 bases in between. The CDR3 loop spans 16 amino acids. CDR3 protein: CASSLSGRLRNNEQFF. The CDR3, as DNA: TGTGCCAGCAGTTTAAGTGGGAGGTTAAGGAACAATGAGCAGTTCTTC.

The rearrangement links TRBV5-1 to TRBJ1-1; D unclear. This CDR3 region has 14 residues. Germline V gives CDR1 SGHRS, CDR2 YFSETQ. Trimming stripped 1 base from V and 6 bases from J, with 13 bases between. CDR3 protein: CASSLYRGGAEAFF. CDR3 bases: TGCGCCAGCAGCTTGTACCGGGGTGGGGCTGAAGCTTTCTTT.

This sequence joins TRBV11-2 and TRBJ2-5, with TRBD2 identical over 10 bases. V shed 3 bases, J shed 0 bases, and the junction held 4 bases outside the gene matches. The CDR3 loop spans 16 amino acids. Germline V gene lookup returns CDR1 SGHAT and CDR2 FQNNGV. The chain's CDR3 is CASSLGGLANQETQYF. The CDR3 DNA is TGTGCCAGCAGCTTGGGGGGACTAGCGAACCAAGAGACCCAGTACTTC.

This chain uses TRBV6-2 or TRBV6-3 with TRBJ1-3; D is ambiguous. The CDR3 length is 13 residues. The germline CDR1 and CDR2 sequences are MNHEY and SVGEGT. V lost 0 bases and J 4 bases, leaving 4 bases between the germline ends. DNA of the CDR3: TGTGCCAGCAGTTACTCGAGGGGAAACACCATATATTTT. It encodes CASSYSRGNTIYF.

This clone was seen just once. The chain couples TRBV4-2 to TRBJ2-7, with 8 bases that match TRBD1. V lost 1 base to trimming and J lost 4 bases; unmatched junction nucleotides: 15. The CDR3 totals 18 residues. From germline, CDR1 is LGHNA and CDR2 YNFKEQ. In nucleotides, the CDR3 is TGTGCCAGCAGCCAAGCACCCTCGACAGGGGTCAGATCATACGAGCAGTACTTC. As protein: CASSQAPSTGVRSYEQYF.

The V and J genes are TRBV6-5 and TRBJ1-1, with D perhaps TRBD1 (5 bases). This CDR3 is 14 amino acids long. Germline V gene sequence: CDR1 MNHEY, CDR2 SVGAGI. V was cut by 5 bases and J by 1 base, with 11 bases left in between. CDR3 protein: CASSRQTPNTEAFF. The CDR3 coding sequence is TGTGCCAGCAGTCGACAGACACCGAACACTGAAGCTTTCTTT.

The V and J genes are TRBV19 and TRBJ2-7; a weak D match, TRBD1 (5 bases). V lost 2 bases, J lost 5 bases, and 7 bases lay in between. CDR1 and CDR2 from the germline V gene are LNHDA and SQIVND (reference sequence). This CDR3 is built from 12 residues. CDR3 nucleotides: TGTGCCAGTAGTATACAGGGAAACGAGCAGTACTTC. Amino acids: CASSIQGNEQYF.

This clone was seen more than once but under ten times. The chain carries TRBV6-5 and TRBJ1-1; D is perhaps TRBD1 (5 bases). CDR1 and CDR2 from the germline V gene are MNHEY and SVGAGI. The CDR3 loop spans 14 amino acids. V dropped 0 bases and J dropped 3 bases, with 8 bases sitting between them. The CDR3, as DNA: TGTGCCAGCAGTTACTCGGGGGGGGACACTGAAGCTTTCTTT. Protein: CASSYSGGDTEAFF.